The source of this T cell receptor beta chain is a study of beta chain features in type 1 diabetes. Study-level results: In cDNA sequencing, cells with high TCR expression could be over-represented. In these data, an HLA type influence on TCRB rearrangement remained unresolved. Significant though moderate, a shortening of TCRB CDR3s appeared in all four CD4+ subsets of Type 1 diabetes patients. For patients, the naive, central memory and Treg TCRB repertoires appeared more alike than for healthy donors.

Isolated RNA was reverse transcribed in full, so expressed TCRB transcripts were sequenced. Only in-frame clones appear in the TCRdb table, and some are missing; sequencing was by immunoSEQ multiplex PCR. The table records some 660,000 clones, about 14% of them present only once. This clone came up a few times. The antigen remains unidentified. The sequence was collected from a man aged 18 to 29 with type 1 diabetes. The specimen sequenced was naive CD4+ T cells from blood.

CDR3 nucleotides: TGTGCCTGGAGTGTGGGGACAGCCCCAGGTACGCAGTATTTT. This sequence encodes CAWSVGTAPGTQYF. The chain combines TRBV30 with TRBJ2-3; 7 bases are shared with TRBD1. CDR1 and CDR2 (germline): GTSNPN, SVGIG (reference sequence). CDR3 length equals 14 residues. Trimming at V came to 0 bases and at J to 8 bases, leaving 8 bases not matched to a gene.